Listed below are T cell receptor beta chains from one sample, sequenced in a study of blood T cell repertoires in COVID-19. Here immunoSEQ multiplex PCR was the method, and the copy in TCRdb shows in-frame clones only, minus some. The top ten hold approximately 5.2% of the sample, which has 300,000 to 400,000 clones, approximately 91% seen once. The sequencing input was PBMCs or T cells enriched from blood (not recorded which). All receptors derive from a man aged 55 to 69 who had recovered from COVID-19. Each CDR3 is given with its conserved first and last residue. D genes are given only for firm matches. Clone size appears in some rows only: once, few, many, or a class for an expanded clone.

V	J	D	size	DNA	CDR3
TRBV14	TRBJ2-7	TRBD1	-	TGTGCCAGCAGCCAAGTCGCCGGGACAGGGGCTTCCGAGCAGTACTTC	CASSQVAGTGASEQYF
TRBV29-1	TRBJ1-1	-	-	TGCAGCGTTGAAGATCCCTCACTCGACAGGAGGAACACTGAAGCTTTCTTT	CSVEDPSLDRRNTEAFF
TRBV11-3	TRBJ2-3	TRBD2	once	TGTGCCAGCAGCTTCAATGGAGCGGGAGGTACGCAGTATTTT	CASSFNGAGGTQYF
TRBV19	TRBJ1-2	TRBD1	-	TGTGCCAGTACCCCTCAGGGGGTAGACGGCTACACCTTC	CASTPQGVDGYTF
TRBV5-8	TRBJ2-1	-	-	TGTGCCAGCAGCAAGATTAGTGCGACTTACTCCTACAATGAGCAGTTCTTC	CASSKISATYSYNEQFF
TRBV4-2	TRBJ1-3	-	-	TGTGCCAGCAGCCAAGCGACAGGCTCTGGAAACACCATATATTTT	CASSQATGSGNTIYF
TRBV2	TRBJ2-1	-	-	TGTGCCAGCAGTGAATACGGGCAGGGGATGTACAATGAGCAGTTCTTC	CASSEYGQGMYNEQFF
TRBV30	TRBJ2-2	-	-	TGTGCCTGGAAACTACAGGGGAACACCGGGGAGCTGTTTTTT	CAWKLQGNTGELFF
TRBV19	TRBJ2-7	TRBD1	-	TGTGCCAGTAGTAGAAACCCGACGGGACAGGGGAAGTACGAGCAGTACTTC	CASSRNPTGQGKYEQYF
TRBV27	TRBJ2-2	TRBD2	-	TGTGCCAGCAGTCCACTAGCGGGAGGAACCGGGGAGCTGTTTTTT	CASSPLAGGTGELFF
TRBV5-8	TRBJ1-5	TRBD1	-	TGTGCCAGCAGCTTGGTGACAGGGGGCCAGCCCCAGCATTTT	CASSLVTGGQPQHF
TRBV7-9	TRBJ2-1	TRBD1	-	TGTGCCAGCAGCCAGTGGACAGGGACCGATGAGCAGTTCTTC	CASSQWTGTDEQFF
TRBV5-1	TRBJ1-1	TRBD1	-	TGCGCCAGCAGCTTGGTTAGCCAGACAGGGTTTGGAGCTTTCTTT	CASSLVSQTGFGAFF
TRBV5-8	TRBJ1-2	-	-	TGTGCCAGCAGCAATACAGTCAACTATGGCTACACCTTC	CASSNTVNYGYTF
TRBV23-1	TRBJ2-1	-	once	TGCGCCAGCAGTCAACCCAGCGGATACTCCTACAATGAGCAGTTCTTC	CASSQPSGYSYNEQFF
TRBV3-1/TRBV3-2	TRBJ2-2	TRBD2	-	TGTGCCAGCAGCCCCTACGGGACTAGCGGGAGGGCCGGTACCGGGGAGCTGTTTTTT	CASSPYGTSGRAGTGELFF
TRBV9	TRBJ2-7	TRBD1	-	TGTGCCAGCAGCGTAGATGGGACAGGGAGAAGAGAGCAGTACTTC	CASSVDGTGRREQYF
TRBV18	TRBJ2-5	-	-	TGTGCCAGCTCACCTCTATTAGAGACCCAGTACTTC	CASSPLLETQYF
TRBV5-1	TRBJ2-3	TRBD1	-	TGCGCCAGCAGCCCCCCCCGGGACAGTAGCACAGATACGCAGTATTTT	CASSPPRDSSTDTQYF
TRBV11-3	TRBJ2-2	-	-	TGTGCCAGCAGCTTAGGGACTGAGACCGGGGAGCTGTTTTTT	CASSLGTETGELFF
TRBV28	TRBJ1-4	-	few	TGTGCCAGCAGTTCCGGACAAGTCGGCGCCAGGGAAAAACTGTTTTTT	CASSSGQVGAREKLFF
TRBV7-9	TRBJ1-4	-	-	TGTGCCAGCGGGTGGGGGGTTACAACTAATGAAAAACTGTTTTTT	CASGWGVTTNEKLFF
TRBV5-1	TRBJ1-1	TRBD1	-	TGCGCCAGCAGCTTAGGGGACAGCCTAGAAAGCACTGAAGCTTTCTTT	CASSLGDSLESTEAFF
TRBV4-3	TRBJ2-2	-	-	TGCGCCAGCAGCCGGGCGTATACGAACACCGGGGAGCTGTTTTTT	CASSRAYTNTGELFF
TRBV2	TRBJ2-5	TRBD1	-	TGTGCCAGCAGTGTCGGGACAGCGAAACAAGAGACCCAGTACTTC	CASSVGTAKQETQYF
TRBV5-6	TRBJ2-7	-	-	TGTGCCAGCAGCTTTGGCCAGACTTTTCACTACGAGCAGTACTTC	CASSFGQTFHYEQYF
TRBV6-5	TRBJ1-5	-	-	TGTGCCAGCAGTTCGAGAGAAGGGGGACGGCAGCCCCAGCATTTT	CASSSREGGRQPQHF
TRBV21-1	TRBJ1-4	-	-	TGTGCCAGCAGCAAAGTTAGGGGCATGGGAACTAATGAAAAACTGTTTTTT	CASSKVRGMGTNEKLFF